This note documents a single TCR beta chain sequence. The antigen remains unidentified. The entry originates in a study of cytomegalovirus exposure and HLA in healthy donors. General observations from the study: Previously analyzed data showed that most TCR beta V segments were productive at a frequency of about 87% or about 30%.

Use of 60 Vbeta and 13 Jbeta primers characterized the PCR. This table comes from immunoSEQ multiplex PCR, and its TCRdb copy is limited to in-frame clones, with some not included. This repertoire includes roughly 45,000 clones. Material for sequencing was PBMCs. The clonotype originates from a woman in her twenties or thirties in good health and CMV-seronegative.

The CDR3 is CASTLGQGPYEQYF. CDR3 sequence (DNA): TGTGCCAGCACCTTGGGACAGGGGCCTTACGAGCAGTACTTC. The rearrangement joins TRBV7-2 to TRBJ2-7; 10 bases line up with TRBD1. The trim removed 7 bases at V and 4 bases at J, leaving 7 bases unmatched. Germline values: CDR1 SGHTA, CDR2 FQGNSA. This CDR3 region has 14 residues.